The following is a T cell receptor (beta chain) sequence with its context. Trimming left V 0 bases short and J 7 bases short, with 18 bases between. The CDR3 loop spans 16 amino acids. Germline loops: CDR1 SEHNR, CDR2 FQNEAQ (reference sequence). Method: immunoSEQ multiplex PCR; TCRdb's copy keeps in-frame clones and lacks some. The repertoire holds under 25,000 clones, with 85% as singletons. By positive magnetic bead selection, CD4+ and CD8+ cells were isolated, and their purity was checked by flow cytometry. These data come from a study of somatic mutations in cytotoxic T cells in rheumatoid arthritis.

What was sequenced was CD8+ T cells sorted from blood. This receptor was identified in a woman aged 35 to 49 with rheumatoid arthritis. The gene calls are TRBV7-9 and TRBJ1-2, with unresolved D. The CDR3 sequence is CASSLAQRPFRGGYTF. Written as DNA, the CDR3 is TGTGCCAGCAGCTTAGCACAGCGCCCTTTCCGGGGTGGCTACACCTTC.